Listed below are T cell receptor beta chains from one sample, sequenced in a study of identical twins. A single record per CDR3 protein comes from TCRdb applying MiXCR to the 5' RACE reads. The sample holds around 1.7 million distinct CDR3 sequences, about 30% seen once. Source material: cord blood. The receptors were gathered from a newborn girl in good health. CDR3s include the opening cysteine and the closing phenylalanine or tryptophan. Each record gives: J gene, clone size, D gene, V gene, CDR3 protein. The D gene is left open where the match is weak. Only some rows state a clone size, as once, few, many or a class for expanded clones.

j_call: TRBJ1-6
clone_size: NA
d_call: NA
v_call: TRBV5-1
cdr3_aa: CASSLVTGSNSPLHF

j_call: TRBJ1-2
clone_size: NA
d_call: NA
v_call: TRBV3-1
cdr3_aa: CASSQGAYNYGYTF

j_call: TRBJ2-1
clone_size: NA
d_call: TRBD2
v_call: TRBV5-1
cdr3_aa: CASSPIAAGAYNEQFF

j_call: TRBJ1-1
clone_size: few
d_call: TRBD1
v_call: TRBV27
cdr3_aa: CASSLATGVTEAFF

j_call: TRBJ2-1
clone_size: few
d_call: TRBD2
v_call: TRBV12-3/TRBV12-4
cdr3_aa: CASSLRAPGTRDIEQFF

j_call: TRBJ1-2
clone_size: NA
d_call: NA
v_call: TRBV29-1
cdr3_aa: CSVEGDWRSRGYTF

j_call: TRBJ2-1
clone_size: few
d_call: NA
v_call: TRBV5-1
cdr3_aa: CASSLFGSVGHEQFF

j_call: TRBJ2-7
clone_size: NA
d_call: TRBD2
v_call: TRBV12-3/TRBV12-4
cdr3_aa: CASSLPSSGNYEQYF

j_call: TRBJ2-7
clone_size: many
d_call: TRBD1
v_call: TRBV12-3/TRBV12-4
cdr3_aa: CASRLRDSSYEQYF

j_call: TRBJ2-1
clone_size: NA
d_call: NA
v_call: TRBV3-1
cdr3_aa: CASSRVSSYNEQFF

j_call: TRBJ1-4
clone_size: NA
d_call: NA
v_call: TRBV12-3/TRBV12-4
cdr3_aa: CASRENQGNQATNEKLFF

j_call: TRBJ2-7
clone_size: few
d_call: NA
v_call: TRBV28
cdr3_aa: CASSIRTYEQYF

j_call: TRBJ2-3
clone_size: NA
d_call: NA
v_call: TRBV4-2
cdr3_aa: CASSQASGEGTDTQYF

j_call: TRBJ2-7
clone_size: NA
d_call: TRBD2
v_call: TRBV6-2/TRBV6-3
cdr3_aa: CASEREGRFGEQYF

j_call: TRBJ2-1
clone_size: NA
d_call: NA
v_call: TRBV5-1
cdr3_aa: CASSLEGSRYSPNEQFF

j_call: TRBJ1-2
clone_size: few
d_call: NA
v_call: TRBV6-2/TRBV6-3
cdr3_aa: CASSYLDSYGYTF

j_call: TRBJ2-2
clone_size: few
d_call: NA
v_call: TRBV5-1
cdr3_aa: CASSVVEFANTGELFF

j_call: TRBJ2-7
clone_size: few
d_call: TRBD1
v_call: TRBV10-3
cdr3_aa: CAISESQGAAYEQYF

j_call: TRBJ2-7
clone_size: NA
d_call: NA
v_call: TRBV6-6
cdr3_aa: CASSYATGSYEQYF

j_call: TRBJ2-3
clone_size: few
d_call: NA
v_call: TRBV3-1
cdr3_aa: CASSQVNSGVYF

j_call: TRBJ2-3
clone_size: few
d_call: NA
v_call: TRBV5-4
cdr3_aa: CASSRKSSHSTDTQYF

j_call: TRBJ2-3
clone_size: NA
d_call: NA
v_call: TRBV4-2
cdr3_aa: CASSLTRATLSTDTQYF

j_call: TRBJ1-4
clone_size: few
d_call: NA
v_call: TRBV20-1
cdr3_aa: CSARHRGGQEKLFF

j_call: TRBJ1-2
clone_size: NA
d_call: NA
v_call: TRBV21-1
cdr3_aa: CASSKVPGAQANYGYTF

j_call: TRBJ1-1
clone_size: few
d_call: NA
v_call: TRBV6-5
cdr3_aa: CASSYRGFLSAWNTEAFF

j_call: TRBJ1-5
clone_size: NA
d_call: NA
v_call: TRBV28
cdr3_aa: CASSFAVGRANQPQHF

j_call: TRBJ2-1
clone_size: NA
d_call: TRBD1
v_call: TRBV6-5
cdr3_aa: CASSSEAGQGSCNEQFF

j_call: TRBJ2-5
clone_size: few
d_call: NA
v_call: TRBV4-1
cdr3_aa: CASSQDPDYRRGKYQETQYF